This TCR beta chain was obtained from a study of cytomegalovirus exposure and HLA in healthy donors. CDR1 is KGHSH and CDR2 is LQKENI in the germline V gene. J gave up 5 bases and V 0 bases, and 7 bases lay outside the gene matches. The CDR3 is 16 residues long. Sequencing was performed with immunoSEQ multiplex PCR; in TCRdb, only in-frame clones are kept and a portion is missing. The sample carries more than 60,000 clones, approximately 90% recorded once. The chain uses TRBV18 and TRBJ2-5; TRBD2 aligns across 9 bases. The specimen was PBMCs. The TCR was taken from a woman aged 18-29 years in good health and CMV-seronegative. CDR3 in DNA: TGTGCCAGCTCACCACCGATTAGCGGGAGTAGGGAGACCCAGTACTTC. Its protein product is CASSPPISGSRETQYF.